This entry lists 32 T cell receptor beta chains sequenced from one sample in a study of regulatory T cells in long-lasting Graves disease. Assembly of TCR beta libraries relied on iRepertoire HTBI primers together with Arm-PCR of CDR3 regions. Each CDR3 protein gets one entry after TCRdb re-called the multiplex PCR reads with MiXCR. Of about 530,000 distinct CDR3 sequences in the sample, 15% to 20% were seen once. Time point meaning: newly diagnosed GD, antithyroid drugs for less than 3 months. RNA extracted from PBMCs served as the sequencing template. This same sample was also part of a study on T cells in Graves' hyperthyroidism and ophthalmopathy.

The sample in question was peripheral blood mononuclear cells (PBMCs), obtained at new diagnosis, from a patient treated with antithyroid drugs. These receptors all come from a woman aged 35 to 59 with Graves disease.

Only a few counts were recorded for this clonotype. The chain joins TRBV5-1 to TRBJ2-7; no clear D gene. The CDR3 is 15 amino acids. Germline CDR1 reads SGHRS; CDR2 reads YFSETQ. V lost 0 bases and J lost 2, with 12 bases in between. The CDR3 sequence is CASSLAILGPYEQYF. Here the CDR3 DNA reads TGCGCCAGCAGCTTGGCCATTTTAGGCCCCTACGAGCAGTACTTC.

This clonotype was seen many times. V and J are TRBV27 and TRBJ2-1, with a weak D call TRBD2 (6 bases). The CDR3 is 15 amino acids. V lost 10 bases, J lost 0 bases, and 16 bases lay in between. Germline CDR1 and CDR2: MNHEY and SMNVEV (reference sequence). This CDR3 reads CATNRGRSSYNEQFF. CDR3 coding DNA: TGTGCCACCAACAGAGGGAGGAGCTCCTACAATGAGCAGTTCTTC.

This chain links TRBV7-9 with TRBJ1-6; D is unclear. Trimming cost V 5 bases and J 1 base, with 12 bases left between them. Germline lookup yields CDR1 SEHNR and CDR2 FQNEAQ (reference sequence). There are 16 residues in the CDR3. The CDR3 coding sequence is TGTGCCAGCAGCACCTTGGACGGATCCTATAATTCACCCCTCCACTTT. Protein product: CASSTLDGSYNSPLHF.

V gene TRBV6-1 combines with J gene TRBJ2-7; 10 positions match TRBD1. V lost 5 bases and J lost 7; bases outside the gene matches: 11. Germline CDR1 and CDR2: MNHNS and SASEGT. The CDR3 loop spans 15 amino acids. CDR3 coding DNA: TGTGCCAGCAGTCTCGGGACAGGGGTCCGCCGGGAGCAGTACTTC. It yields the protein CASSLGTGVRREQYF.

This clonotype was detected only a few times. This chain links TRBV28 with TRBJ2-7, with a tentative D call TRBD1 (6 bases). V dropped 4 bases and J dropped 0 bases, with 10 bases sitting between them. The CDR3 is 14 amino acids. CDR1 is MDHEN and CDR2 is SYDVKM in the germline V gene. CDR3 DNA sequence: TGTGCCAGCAGTTCGGGACACCTCTCCTACGAGCAGTACTTC. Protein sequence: CASSSGHLSYEQYF.

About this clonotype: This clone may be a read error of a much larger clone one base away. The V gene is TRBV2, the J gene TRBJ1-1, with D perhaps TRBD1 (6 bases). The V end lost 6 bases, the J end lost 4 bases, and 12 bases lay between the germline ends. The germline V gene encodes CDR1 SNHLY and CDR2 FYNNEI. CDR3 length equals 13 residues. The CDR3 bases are TGTGCCAGCAGAAGGACAGCAACCACTGAAGCTTTCTTT. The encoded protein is CASRRTATTEAFF.

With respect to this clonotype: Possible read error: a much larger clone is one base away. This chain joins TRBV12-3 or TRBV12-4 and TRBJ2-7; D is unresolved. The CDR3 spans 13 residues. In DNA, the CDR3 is TGTGCCAGCAGTTTAGCGCAGAGGAACGAGCGGTACTTC. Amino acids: CASSLAQRNERYF.

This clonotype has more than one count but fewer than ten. The CDR3 DNA reads as TGTGCCAGCAGTTTGAGTGAGGGTCGGATCACTGAAGCTTTCTTT. It is translated as CASSLSEGRITEAFF. The genes are TRBV2 and TRBJ1-1; the D is unclear. The CDR3 loop spans 15 amino acids. V was pared by 5 bases and J by 4 bases, with 17 bases between. Germline V gene lookup returns CDR1 SNHLY and CDR2 FYNNEI.

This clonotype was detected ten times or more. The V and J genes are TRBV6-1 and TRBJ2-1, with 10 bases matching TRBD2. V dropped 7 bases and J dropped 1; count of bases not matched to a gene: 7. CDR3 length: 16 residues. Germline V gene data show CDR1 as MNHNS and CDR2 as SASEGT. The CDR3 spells CASIISGGHSYNEQFF. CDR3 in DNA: TGTGCCAGCATCATTAGCGGGGGGCATTCCTACAATGAGCAGTTCTTC.

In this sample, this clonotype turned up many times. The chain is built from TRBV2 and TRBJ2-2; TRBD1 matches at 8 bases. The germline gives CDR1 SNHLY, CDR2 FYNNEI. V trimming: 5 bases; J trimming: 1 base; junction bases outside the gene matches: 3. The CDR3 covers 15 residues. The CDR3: CASSWTGQNTGELFF. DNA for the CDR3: TGTGCCAGCAGTTGGACAGGGCAGAACACCGGGGAGCTGTTTTTT.

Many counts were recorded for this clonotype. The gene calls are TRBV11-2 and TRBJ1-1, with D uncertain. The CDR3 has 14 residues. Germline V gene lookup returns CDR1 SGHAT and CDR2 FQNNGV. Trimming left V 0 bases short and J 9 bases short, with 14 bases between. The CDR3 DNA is TGTGCCAGCAGCTTAGACAGTTGGCTGGGTCAAGCTTTCTTT. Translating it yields CASSLDSWLGQAFF.

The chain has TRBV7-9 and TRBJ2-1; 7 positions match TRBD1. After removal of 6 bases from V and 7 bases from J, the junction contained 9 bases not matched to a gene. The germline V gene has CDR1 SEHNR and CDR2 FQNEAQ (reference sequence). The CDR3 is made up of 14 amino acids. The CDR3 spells CASSWDSSLNEQFF. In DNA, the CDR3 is TGTGCCAGCAGTTGGGACAGTTCCCTTAATGAGCAGTTCTTC.

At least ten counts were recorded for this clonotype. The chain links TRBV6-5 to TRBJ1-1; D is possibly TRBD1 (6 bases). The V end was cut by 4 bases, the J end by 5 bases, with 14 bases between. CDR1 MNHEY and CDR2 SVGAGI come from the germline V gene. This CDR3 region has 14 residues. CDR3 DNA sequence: TGTGCCAGCAGTTCCTACAGGGAGGGGACTGAAGCTTTCTTT. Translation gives CASSSYREGTEAFF.

CDR3 nucleotides: TGTGCCAGCTCACCACCGTTTAGCGGGGGGGGTGAGCAGTTCTTC. This encodes CASSPPFSGGGEQFF. The rearrangement uses TRBV18 and TRBJ2-1; 11 bases match TRBD2. This CDR3 region has 15 residues. CDR1 and CDR2 (germline): KGHSH, LQKENI. Germline trimming cut 0 bases from V and 9 bases from J; bases unmatched to any gene: 4.

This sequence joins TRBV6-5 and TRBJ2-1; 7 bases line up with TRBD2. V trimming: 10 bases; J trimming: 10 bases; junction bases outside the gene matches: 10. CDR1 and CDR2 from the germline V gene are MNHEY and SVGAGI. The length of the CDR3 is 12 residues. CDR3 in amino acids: CAIMTSSNEQFF. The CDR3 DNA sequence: TGTGCCATTATGACTAGCTCTAACGAGCAGTTCTTC.

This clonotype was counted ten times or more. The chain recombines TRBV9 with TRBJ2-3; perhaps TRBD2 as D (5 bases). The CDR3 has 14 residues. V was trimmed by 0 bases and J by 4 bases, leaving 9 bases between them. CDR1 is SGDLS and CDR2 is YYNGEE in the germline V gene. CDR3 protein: CASSVGGVADTQYF. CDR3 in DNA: TGTGCCAGCAGCGTAGGGGGAGTCGCAGATACGCAGTATTTT.

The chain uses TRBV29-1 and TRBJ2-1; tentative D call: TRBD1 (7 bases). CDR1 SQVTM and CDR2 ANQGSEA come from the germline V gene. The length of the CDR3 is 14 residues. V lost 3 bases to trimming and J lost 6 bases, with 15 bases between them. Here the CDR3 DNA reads TGCAGCGTTGACCCCCAGGGGGAGGTCAATGAGCAGTTCTTC. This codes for CSVDPQGEVNEQFF.

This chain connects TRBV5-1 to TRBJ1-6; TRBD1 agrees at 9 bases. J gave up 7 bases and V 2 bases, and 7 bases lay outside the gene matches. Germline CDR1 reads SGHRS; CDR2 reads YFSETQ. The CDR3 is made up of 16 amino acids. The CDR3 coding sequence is TGCGCCAGCAGCTTAACCGGGACAGGGAGCAATTCACCCCTCCACTTT. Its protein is CASSLTGTGSNSPLHF.

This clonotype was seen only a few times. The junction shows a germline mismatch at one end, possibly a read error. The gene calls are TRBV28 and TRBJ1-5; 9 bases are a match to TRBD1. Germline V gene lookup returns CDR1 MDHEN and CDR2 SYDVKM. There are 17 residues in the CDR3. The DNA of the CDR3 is TGTGCCGGCAGTTTATTCTCGTACAGGGGGCTCAATCAGCCCCAGCATTTT. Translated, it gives CAGSLFSYRGLNQPQHF.

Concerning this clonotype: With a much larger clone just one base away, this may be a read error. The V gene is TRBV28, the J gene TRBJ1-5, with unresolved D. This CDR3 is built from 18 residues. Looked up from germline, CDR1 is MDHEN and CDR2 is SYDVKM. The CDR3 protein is CASSFLGGNIYSNQSQHF. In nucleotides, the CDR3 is TGTGCCAGCAGTTTCTTAGGCGGGAATATCTATAGCAATCAGTCCCAGCATTTT.

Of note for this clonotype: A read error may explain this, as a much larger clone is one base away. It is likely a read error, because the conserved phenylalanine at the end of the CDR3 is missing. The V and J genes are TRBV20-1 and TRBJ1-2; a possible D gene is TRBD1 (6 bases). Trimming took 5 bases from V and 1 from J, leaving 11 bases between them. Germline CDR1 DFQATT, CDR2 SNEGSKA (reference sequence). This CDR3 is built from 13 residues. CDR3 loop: CSAGDIRNYGYTI. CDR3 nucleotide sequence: TGCAGTGCTGGGGACATTCGTAACTATGGCTACACCATC.

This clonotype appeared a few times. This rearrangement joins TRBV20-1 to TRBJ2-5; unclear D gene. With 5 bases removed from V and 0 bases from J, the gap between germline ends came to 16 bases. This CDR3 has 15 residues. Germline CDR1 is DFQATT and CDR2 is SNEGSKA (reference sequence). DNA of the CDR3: TGCAGTGCTGGAATGACGGAAACGTACCAAGAGACCCAGTACTTC. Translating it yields CSAGMTETYQETQYF.

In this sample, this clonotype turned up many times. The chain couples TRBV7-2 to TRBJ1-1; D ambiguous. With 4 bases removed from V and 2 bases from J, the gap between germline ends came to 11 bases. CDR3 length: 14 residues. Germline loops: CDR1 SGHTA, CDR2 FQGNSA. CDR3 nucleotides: TGTGCCAGCAGCTCGAGACCGGGAAACACTGAAGCTTTCTTT. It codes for CASSSRPGNTEAFF. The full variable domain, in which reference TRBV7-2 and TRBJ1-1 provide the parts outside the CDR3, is GAGVSQSPSNKVTEKGKDVELRCDPISGHTALYWYRQSLGQGLEFLIYFQGNSAPDKSGLPSDRFSAERTGGSVSTLTIQRTQQEDSAVYLCASSSRPGNTEAFFGQGTRLTVV.

The CDR3 here is CASSLSGTVNSPLHF. The CDR3 DNA reads as TGTGCCAGCAGTTTATCCGGGACAGTAAATTCACCCCTCCACTTT. The chain combines TRBV28 with TRBJ1-6, with 7 bases matching TRBD1. This CDR3 has 15 amino acids. V lost 1 base, J lost 7 bases, and 4 bases stayed unmatched. Germline assignment: CDR1 MDHEN and CDR2 SYDVKM.

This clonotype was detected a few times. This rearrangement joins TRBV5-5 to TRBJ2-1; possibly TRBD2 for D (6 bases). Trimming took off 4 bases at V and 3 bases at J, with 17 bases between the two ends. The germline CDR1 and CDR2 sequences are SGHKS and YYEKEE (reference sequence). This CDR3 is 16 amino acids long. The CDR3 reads CASSLASSVFYNEQFF. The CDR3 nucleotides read TGTGCCAGCAGCCTGGCATCTAGCGTTTTCTACAATGAGCAGTTCTTC.

CDR3 loop: CASIEGSGRYEPQHF. The DNA for the CDR3 is TGTGCCAGCATCGAAGGGTCAGGGCGCTACGAGCCCCAGCATTTT. This chain joins TRBV6-2 or TRBV6-3 and TRBJ1-5; maybe TRBD1 (5 bases). V lost 7 bases and J 8 bases, leaving 21 bases between the germline ends. CDR1 and CDR2 (germline): MNHEY, SVGEGT. The CDR3 is 15 amino acids.

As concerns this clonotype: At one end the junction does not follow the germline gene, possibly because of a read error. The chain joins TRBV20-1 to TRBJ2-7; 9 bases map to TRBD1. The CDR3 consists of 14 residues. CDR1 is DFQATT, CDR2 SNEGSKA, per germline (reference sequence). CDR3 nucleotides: TGCGGTGCTAGAGGTCGGACAGGGGATAACGAGCAGTACTTC. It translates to CGARGRTGDNEQYF.

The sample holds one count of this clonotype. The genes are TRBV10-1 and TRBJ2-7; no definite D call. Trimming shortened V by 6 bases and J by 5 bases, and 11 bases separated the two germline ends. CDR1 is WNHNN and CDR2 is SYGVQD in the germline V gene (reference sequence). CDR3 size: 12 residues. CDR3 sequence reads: CASSERANEQYF. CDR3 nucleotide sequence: TGCGCCAGCAGCGAACGGGCCAACGAGCAGTACTTC.

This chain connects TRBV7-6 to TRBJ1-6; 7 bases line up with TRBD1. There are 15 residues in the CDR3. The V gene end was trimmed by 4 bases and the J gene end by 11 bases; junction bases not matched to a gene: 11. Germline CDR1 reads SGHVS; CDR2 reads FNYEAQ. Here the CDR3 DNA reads TGTGCCAGCAGCTCGGAAATAGGGGGCGGGGCACCCCTCCACTTT. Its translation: CASSSEIGGGAPLHF.

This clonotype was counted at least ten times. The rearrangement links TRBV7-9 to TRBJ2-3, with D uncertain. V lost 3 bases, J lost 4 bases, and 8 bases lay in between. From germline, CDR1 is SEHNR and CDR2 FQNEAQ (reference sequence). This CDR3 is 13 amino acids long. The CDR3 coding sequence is TGTGCCAGCAGCTTCCACGAGGCAGATACGCAGTATTTT. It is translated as CASSFHEADTQYF.

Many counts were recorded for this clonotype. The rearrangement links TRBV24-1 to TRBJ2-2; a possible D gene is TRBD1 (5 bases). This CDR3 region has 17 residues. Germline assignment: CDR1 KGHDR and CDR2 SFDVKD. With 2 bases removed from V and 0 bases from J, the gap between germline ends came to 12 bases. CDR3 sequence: CATSDSLLGANTGELFF. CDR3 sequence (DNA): TGTGCCACCAGTGATTCCCTGCTAGGGGCGAACACCGGGGAGCTGTTTTTT.

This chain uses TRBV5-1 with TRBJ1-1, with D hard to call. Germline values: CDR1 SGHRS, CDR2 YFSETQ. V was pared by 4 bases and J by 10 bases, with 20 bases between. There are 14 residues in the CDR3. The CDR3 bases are TGCGCCAGCAGCATAAACAGACCGTCGAGCAGAGCTTTCTTT. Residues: CASSINRPSSRAFF.